This T cell receptor beta chain was documented in a study of spatial heterogeneity in lung cancer. TCRdb processed the 5' RACE reads anew with MiXCR; each CDR3 protein has one entry. The table shows over 7,000 distinct CDR3 sequences, with about 9.6% occurring only once. Trimming took 3 bases from V and 6 from J; bases not matched to a gene: 8. The germline CDR1 and CDR2 sequences are MNHEY and SMNVEV (reference sequence). The CDR3 is made up of 15 amino acids. Time point specified: sample taken at primary tumor resection. The donors comprised 60 to 85 untreated early-stage non-small cell lung cancer patients. In its sample, this clonotype ranks as medium-sized.

The chain recombines TRBV27 with TRBJ2-1; TRBD2 agrees at 7 bases. This TCR was recovered from a male donor with early-stage non-small cell lung cancer. The sample in question was normal lung tissue next to the tumor, obtained at surgery. CDR3 nucleotides: TGTGCCAGCAGTTTGCGGCCGGGAGGCGGCAATGAGCAGTTCTTC. Its translation: CASSLRPGGGNEQFF.